This T cell receptor beta chain was captured by sequencing in a study of T cells in tuberculosis. Time point denoted: new active TB diagnosis, blood taken before or within 7 days of starting treatment. Germline V lookup: CDR1 SGHVS, CDR2 FQNEAQ. V lost 1 base to trimming and J lost 0 bases, with 11 bases between them. The CDR3 is 16 amino acids. Sequenced by immunoSEQ multiplex PCR; TCRdb stores in-frame clones only, minus some. The sample includes about 22,000 clones, roughly 88% of them seen just once. The clonotype originates from an adult with tuberculosis. Source: PBMCs, taken at tuberculosis diagnosis. The rearrangement links TRBV7-8 to TRBJ2-3; possible D gene TRBD2, 5 bases. The DNA of the CDR3 is TGTGCCAGCAGCTTAGGGGTTAGCGAAAGCACAGATACGCAGTATTTT. Translating gives CASSLGVSESTDTQYF. The variable domain in full, with the rest retrieved from reference TRBV7-8 and TRBJ2-3, is GAGVSQSPRYKVAKRGQDVALRCDPISGHVSLFWYQQALGQGPEFLTYFQNEAQLDKSGLPSDRFFAERPEGSVSTLKIQRTQQEDSAVYLCASSLGVSESTDTQYFGPGTRLTVL.